These T cell receptor beta chains were read from a single sample in a study of T cell repertoires in cytomegalovirus infection. TCRdb reprocessed the reads with MiXCR, giving one entry per CDR3 protein. The sample lists approximately 630,000 distinct CDR3 sequences; approximately 25% were seen once. Sequencing input: CD8+ T cells from PBMCs. Receptors originate from a human donor in good health (CMV status not recorded). Some clones in this sample may be carry-over from other donors' samples. Each CDR3 is given with its conserved first and last residue. Each record gives: J gene, D gene, clone size, V gene, CDR3 protein, CDR3 DNA. D genes are given only for firm matches. Clone size, where shown, is once, few, many, or a class for clones that have expanded.

J gene: TRBJ2-3; D gene: NA; clone size: many; V gene: TRBV7-9; CDR3 protein: CASSPGGRGADTQYF; CDR3 DNA: TGTGCCAGCAGCCCCGGGGGGCGAGGCGCAGATACGCAGTATTTT
J gene: TRBJ2-7; D gene: NA; clone size: few; V gene: TRBV29-1; CDR3 protein: CSVGVYPTGKSFYEQYF; CDR3 DNA: TGCAGCGTTGGGGTGTATCCTACAGGGAAATCATTCTACGAGCAGTACTTC
J gene: TRBJ2-7; D gene: TRBD1; clone size: NA; V gene: TRBV7-9; CDR3 protein: CASIRTGTYEQYF; CDR3 DNA: TGTGCCAGCATCCGGACAGGAACCTACGAGCAGTACTTC
J gene: TRBJ1-2; D gene: NA; clone size: NA; V gene: TRBV5-1; CDR3 protein: CASSSDTAGYTF; CDR3 DNA: TGCGCCAGCAGCTCAGACACAGCTGGCTACACCTTC
J gene: TRBJ2-1; D gene: TRBD1; clone size: many; V gene: TRBV6-2/TRBV6-3; CDR3 protein: CASSYSNRGYTNEQFF; CDR3 DNA: TGTGCCAGCAGTTACTCGAACAGGGGGTATACGAATGAGCAGTTCTTC
J gene: TRBJ1-2; D gene: NA; clone size: few; V gene: TRBV6-1; CDR3 protein: CASSNWTAPTNYGYTF; CDR3 DNA: TGTGCCAGCAGTAATTGGACAGCACCAACTAACTATGGCTACACCTTC
J gene: TRBJ2-6; D gene: TRBD1; clone size: few; V gene: TRBV5-4; CDR3 protein: CASSIPGTGDSGANVLTF; CDR3 DNA: TGTGCCAGCAGCATCCCCGGGACAGGGGACTCTGGGGCCAACGTCCTGACTTTC
J gene: TRBJ1-2; D gene: NA; clone size: NA; V gene: TRBV2; CDR3 protein: CASSEDRVILVDGYTF; CDR3 DNA: TGTGCCAGCAGTGAAGACAGGGTAATATTAGTTGATGGCTACACCTTC
J gene: TRBJ2-7; D gene: NA; clone size: many; V gene: TRBV7-9; CDR3 protein: CASSYRYEQYF; CDR3 DNA: TGTGCCAGCAGCTATCGCTACGAGCAGTACTTC
J gene: TRBJ1-6; D gene: NA; clone size: NA; V gene: TRBV6-4; CDR3 protein: CASSEEGFENSPLHF; CDR3 DNA: TGTGCCAGCAGTGAAGAAGGGTTCGAAAATTCACCCCTCCACTTT
J gene: TRBJ2-1; D gene: TRBD1; clone size: few; V gene: TRBV10-3; CDR3 protein: CAISERDSLYNEQFF; CDR3 DNA: TGTGCCATCAGTGAGAGGGACAGCTTATACAATGAGCAGTTCTTC
J gene: TRBJ2-1; D gene: NA; clone size: NA; V gene: TRBV28; CDR3 protein: CASIWGGQSLYNEQFF; CDR3 DNA: TGTGCCAGCATCTGGGGTGGACAGTCACTTTACAATGAGCAGTTCTTC
J gene: TRBJ2-4; D gene: NA; clone size: many; V gene: TRBV7-9; CDR3 protein: CASSTTDGRVKNIQYF; CDR3 DNA: TGTGCCAGCAGCACAACTGACGGAAGGGTCAAAAACATTCAGTACTTC
J gene: TRBJ2-3; D gene: NA; clone size: NA; V gene: TRBV14; CDR3 protein: CASSQDTVRGLTDTQYF; CDR3 DNA: TGTGCCAGCAGCCAAGATACCGTGAGAGGCCTCACAGATACGCAGTATTTT
J gene: TRBJ2-5; D gene: TRBD1; clone size: NA; V gene: TRBV28; CDR3 protein: CASSTSTGFEETQYF; CDR3 DNA: TGTGCCAGCAGTACCTCGACAGGGTTCGAAGAGACCCAGTACTTC
J gene: TRBJ2-7; D gene: TRBD1; clone size: NA; V gene: TRBV29-1; CDR3 protein: CSVEVLRTGGYEQYF; CDR3 DNA: TGCAGCGTTGAAGTCCTTCGGACAGGGGGCTACGAGCAGTACTTC
J gene: TRBJ2-1; D gene: NA; clone size: few; V gene: TRBV6-4; CDR3 protein: CASMGIRAGQFF; CDR3 DNA: TGTGCCAGCATGGGAATCAGGGCTGGGCAGTTCTTC
J gene: TRBJ1-4; D gene: TRBD1; clone size: few; V gene: TRBV7-9; CDR3 protein: CASRVPGTGNEKLFF; CDR3 DNA: TGTGCCAGCAGAGTACCAGGGACAGGGAATGAAAAACTGTTTTTT
J gene: TRBJ1-5; D gene: NA; clone size: many; V gene: TRBV24-1; CDR3 protein: CATSDTGSAQPQHF; CDR3 DNA: TGTGCCACCAGTGACACAGGGTCTGCTCAGCCCCAGCATTTT
J gene: TRBJ2-3; D gene: TRBD1; clone size: few; V gene: TRBV20-1; CDR3 protein: CSATRGTGDLWGTDTQYF; CDR3 DNA: TGCAGTGCGACCCGAGGGACAGGGGATTTGTGGGGAACAGATACGCAGTATTTT
J gene: TRBJ1-5; D gene: TRBD1; clone size: many; V gene: TRBV7-8; CDR3 protein: CASRAGGGLQPQHF; CDR3 DNA: TGTGCCAGCAGGGCAGGGGGCGGACTTCAGCCCCAGCATTTT
J gene: TRBJ1-5; D gene: NA; clone size: few; V gene: TRBV7-8; CDR3 protein: CASSLGPDSNQPQHF; CDR3 DNA: TGTGCCAGCAGCTTAGGTCCGGATAGCAATCAGCCCCAGCATTTT
J gene: TRBJ1-5; D gene: NA; clone size: many; V gene: TRBV6-5; CDR3 protein: CASRVNRVGSQHF; CDR3 DNA: TGTGCCAGCAGAGTTAATAGAGTTGGGAGCCAGCATTTT
J gene: TRBJ2-1; D gene: NA; clone size: NA; V gene: TRBV20-1; CDR3 protein: CSALSGYNEQFF; CDR3 DNA: TGCAGTGCACTCTCGGGGTACAATGAGCAGTTCTTC
J gene: TRBJ2-1; D gene: TRBD2; clone size: NA; V gene: TRBV19; CDR3 protein: CASSIVAGIHNEQFF; CDR3 DNA: TGTGCCAGTAGTATAGTAGCGGGGATCCACAATGAGCAGTTCTTC
J gene: TRBJ1-5; D gene: NA; clone size: many; V gene: TRBV2; CDR3 protein: CASSEGQGYQPQHF; CDR3 DNA: TGTGCCAGCAGTGAAGGCCAGGGCTATCAGCCCCAGCATTTT
J gene: TRBJ1-1; D gene: NA; clone size: NA; V gene: TRBV20-1; CDR3 protein: CSARVKGTGLNTEAFF; CDR3 DNA: TGCAGTGCTAGAGTTAAGGGAACAGGGTTGAATACTGAAGCTTTCTTT
J gene: TRBJ1-1; D gene: NA; clone size: few; V gene: TRBV29-1; CDR3 protein: CSVEKTAGATEAFF; CDR3 DNA: TGCAGCGTTGAGAAAACGGCGGGGGCCACTGAAGCTTTCTTT
J gene: TRBJ2-1; D gene: TRBD2; clone size: few; V gene: TRBV4-1; CDR3 protein: CASSLKRLAGANMGYNEQFF; CDR3 DNA: TGCGCCAGCAGTCTAAAGCGGCTAGCGGGGGCTAATATGGGGTACAATGAGCAGTTCTTC
J gene: TRBJ2-1; D gene: NA; clone size: NA; V gene: TRBV5-4; CDR3 protein: CASSRDSRSNEQFF; CDR3 DNA: TGTGCCAGCTCAAGGGACTCTAGGTCCAATGAGCAGTTCTTC
J gene: TRBJ2-6; D gene: TRBD1; clone size: few; V gene: TRBV12-3/TRBV12-4; CDR3 protein: CASRSGTGKSVLTF; CDR3 DNA: TGTGCCAGCAGATCCGGGACAGGGAAGAGCGTCCTGACTTTC
J gene: TRBJ1-1; D gene: NA; clone size: many; V gene: TRBV7-8; CDR3 protein: CASSPPGPNTEAFF; CDR3 DNA: TGTGCCAGCAGCCCGCCGGGCCCGAACACTGAAGCTTTCTTT
J gene: TRBJ2-2; D gene: NA; clone size: few; V gene: TRBV28; CDR3 protein: CASSLRRGRDTGELFF; CDR3 DNA: TGTGCCAGCAGTTTAAGGAGGGGCAGGGACACCGGGGAGCTGTTTTTT
J gene: TRBJ1-2; D gene: NA; clone size: few; V gene: TRBV14; CDR3 protein: CASSQDRTGRLNYGYTF; CDR3 DNA: TGTGCCAGCAGCCAAGATCGTACAGGCCGGCTTAACTATGGCTACACCTTC
J gene: TRBJ1-2; D gene: NA; clone size: few; V gene: TRBV29-1; CDR3 protein: CSVETFFREAYGYTF; CDR3 DNA: TGCAGCGTTGAGACCTTCTTTAGGGAGGCCTATGGCTACACCTTC
J gene: TRBJ2-5; D gene: NA; clone size: NA; V gene: TRBV2; CDR3 protein: CASSRGSYQETQYF; CDR3 DNA: TGTGCCAGCAGCCGAGGTTCCTACCAAGAGACCCAGTACTTC
J gene: TRBJ1-5; D gene: NA; clone size: NA; V gene: TRBV7-2; CDR3 protein: CVSSSQAGNQPQHF; CDR3 DNA: TGTGTCAGTAGCTCCCAGGCAGGGAATCAGCCCCAGCATTTT
J gene: TRBJ1-3; D gene: NA; clone size: many; V gene: TRBV28; CDR3 protein: CASSPRDSRNTIYF; CDR3 DNA: TGTGCCAGCAGTCCCCGGGACTCAAGAAACACCATATATTTT
J gene: TRBJ2-2; D gene: NA; clone size: NA; V gene: TRBV28; CDR3 protein: CASSFPAAGANTGELFF; CDR3 DNA: TGTGCCAGCAGTTTTCCGGCTGCAGGGGCGAACACCGGGGAGCTGTTTTTT
J gene: TRBJ1-4; D gene: NA; clone size: few; V gene: TRBV4-2; CDR3 protein: CASSLKGNSNEKLFF; CDR3 DNA: TGTGCCAGCAGCCTGAAGGGGAATTCGAATGAAAAACTGTTTTTT
J gene: TRBJ2-1; D gene: TRBD2; clone size: few; V gene: TRBV20-1; CDR3 protein: CSATIAGSYNEQFF; CDR3 DNA: TGCAGTGCTACCATAGCGGGGAGTTACAATGAGCAGTTCTTC
J gene: TRBJ1-4; D gene: NA; clone size: NA; V gene: TRBV7-9; CDR3 protein: CASSPRTVATNEKLFF; CDR3 DNA: TGTGCCAGCAGCCCTAGGACAGTTGCAACTAATGAAAAACTGTTTTTT
J gene: TRBJ2-7; D gene: NA; clone size: few; V gene: TRBV2; CDR3 protein: CATQGRLGMQYF; CDR3 DNA: TGTGCCACACAGGGACGCCTAGGGATGCAGTACTTC
J gene: TRBJ2-1; D gene: TRBD1; clone size: few; V gene: TRBV15; CDR3 protein: CATSRDRGPHNEQFF; CDR3 DNA: TGTGCCACCAGCAGAGATAGGGGGCCCCACAATGAGCAGTTCTTC
J gene: TRBJ1-1; D gene: NA; clone size: few; V gene: TRBV19; CDR3 protein: CATSIPRIPTLNTEAFF; CDR3 DNA: TGTGCCACATCAATCCCCCGGATACCAACTTTGAACACTGAAGCTTTCTTT
J gene: TRBJ2-3; D gene: TRBD2; clone size: NA; V gene: TRBV29-1; CDR3 protein: CSVESERGDQTDTQYF; CDR3 DNA: TGCAGCGTTGAAAGCGAGCGGGGGGACCAAACAGATACGCAGTATTTT